Following are 12 T cell receptor beta chains from one sample sequenced in a study of blood T cell repertoires in COVID-19 (dated by TCRdb to 2020 to 2022). Libraries were constructed by the immunoSEQ multiplex PCR assay. What TCRdb holds here is the immuneACCESS table cut down to in-frame rearrangements. Part of the clones is not present; checked against another copy, under half of the missing clones reflect an unresolved V gene, and the others are unexplained. The sample profile shows roughly 100,000 clones; approximately 89% of them were found once. The ten most abundant clones make up 15% to 20% of the sample. Sequenced: peripheral blood. The receptors come from a woman at least 80 years old in a cohort sampled during active COVID-19.

The chain recombines TRBV5-1 with TRBJ2-5; perhaps TRBD1 as D (6 bases). Trimming took off 4 bases at V and 4 bases at J, with 14 bases between the two ends. The CDR3 sequence is 14 residues long. In germline, CDR1 is SGHRS, CDR2 YFSETQ. The CDR3 is CASSGPRGAETQYF. The CDR3 coding sequence is TGCGCCAGCAGCGGTCCCAGGGGTGCAGAGACCCAGTACTTC.

This rearrangement joins TRBV3-1 (or the pseudogene TRBV3-2) to TRBJ2-7, with TRBD2 matching 9 bases. This CDR3 is 15 amino acids long. Trimming took 3 bases from V and 3 from J; bases not matched to a gene: 6. In germline, CDR1 is LGHDT, CDR2 YNNKEL (reference sequence). Written as DNA, the CDR3 is TGTGCCAGCAGCCAGGTAGCGGGGGCCAGCTACGAGCAGTACTTC. It yields the protein CASSQVAGASYEQYF.

The V and J genes are TRBV21-1 and TRBJ1-3; the table's D call TRBD1 went unverified against the DNA. TRBV21-1 is given as a pseudogene. The CDR3 sequence is 18 residues long. The CDR3 region is CASSQAGGASNSGNTIYF. CDR3 in DNA: TGTGCCAGCAGTCAGGCAGGGGGCGCTTCCAACTCTGGAAACACCATATATTTT.

The genes are TRBV6-5 and TRBJ2-5; D unresolved. The ends were cut back, 6 bases at V and 5 bases at J, with 10 bases in the middle. The CDR3 length is 12 residues. CDR1 and CDR2 (germline): MNHEY, SVGAGI. The CDR3 nucleotides read TGTGCCAGCAGATCTACCGCGGAGACCCAGTACTTC. The encoded protein is CASRSTAETQYF.

This chain connects TRBV28 to TRBJ1-2; the D gene is possibly TRBD1 (6 bases). With 7 bases removed from V and 2 bases from J, the gap between germline ends came to 20 bases. Germline V CDR1 and CDR2: MDHEN, SYDVKM. This CDR3 comprises 16 residues. The CDR3 is CASTIVPGVKNYGYTF. The CDR3 bases are TGTGCCAGCACCATTGTTCCAGGGGTAAAAAACTATGGCTACACCTTC.

The rearrangement links TRBV11-1 to TRBJ1-2; D remains ambiguous. CDR3 length equals 13 residues. Germline V gives CDR1 SGHAT, CDR2 FQDESV (reference sequence). V was cut by 1 base and J by 8 bases, with 11 bases left in between. The CDR3 loop reads CASSLGGREGYTF. The CDR3 region has the DNA TGTGCCAGCAGCTTAGGTGGGCGCGAGGGCTACACCTTC. Variable domain in full (rest from reference TRBV11-1 and TRBJ1-2): EAEVAQSPRYKITEKSQAVAFWCDPISGHATLYWYRQILGQGPELLVQFQDESVVDDSQLPKDRFSAERLKGVDSTLKIQPAELGDSAMYLCASSLGGREGYTFGSGTRLTVV.

The J gene is TRBJ1-6, the V gene TRBV18; TRBD1 might be the D (5 bases). The CDR3 spans 14 residues. The V end was cut by 0 bases, the J end by 9 bases, with 9 bases between. The germline V gene has CDR1 KGHSH and CDR2 LQKENI. The CDR3 DNA reads TGTGCCAGCTCACCACCTGACAGAAGTTCACCCCTCCACTTT. Its translation is CASSPPDRSSPLHF.

The chain is built from TRBV21-1 and TRBJ2-7; no check of the table's D call, TRBD1, against the DNA was made. TRBV21-1 is assigned pseudogene status. The CDR3 contains 15 residues. Written as DNA, the CDR3 is TGTGCCAGCTTAGAGTCGCGGCCAGGGGTCTACGAGCAGTACTTC. Amino acids: CASLESRPGVYEQYF.

The chain employs TRBV6-1 and TRBJ1-5, with D unclear. V dropped 2 bases and J dropped 3 bases, with 11 bases sitting between them. CDR3 length: 15 amino acids. Germline loops: CDR1 MNHNS, CDR2 SASEGT. The CDR3 DNA is TGTGCCAGCAGTGAAATATCCCAGGCCAATCAGCCCCAGCATTTT. It yields the protein CASSEISQANQPQHF.

The rearrangement links TRBV2 to TRBJ1-4, with D perhaps matching TRBD1 (5 bases). This CDR3 is built from 15 residues. Germline V gives CDR1 SNHLY, CDR2 FYNNEI. Trimming took 4 bases from V and 0 from J, leaving 9 bases between them. In DNA form, the CDR3 reads TGTGCCAGCAGTGGGGGCCTTGCAACTAATGAAAAACTGTTTTTT. It translates to CASSGGLATNEKLFF.

V is TRBV24-1 and J is TRBJ2-2; D may be TRBD2 (6 bases). The CDR3 has 15 residues. V lost 3 bases and J 6 bases, leaving 13 bases between the germline ends. CDR1 is KGHDR, CDR2 SFDVKD, per germline. In nucleotides, the CDR3 is TGTGCCACCAGTGATACCGGGACTCTGGCCGGGGAGCTGTTTTTT. Its translation is CATSDTGTLAGELFF.

The CDR3 DNA follows: TGTGCCATCAGTGACGGCGGGGCGGGTAGTGAAAAACTGTTTTTT. Residues: CAISDGGAGSEKLFF. The chain couples TRBV10-3 to TRBJ1-4; perhaps TRBD1 as D (5 bases). Germline loops: CDR1 ENHRY, CDR2 SYGVKD. This CDR3 region has 15 residues. Trimming removed 3 bases at V and 7 bases at J, with 15 bases between.